The present T cell receptor (beta chain) was sequenced within a study of T-cell memory formation after mild COVID-19. On the study more broadly: Clusters were largely donor specific.

Whole-study findings and limits: Contracting CD8+ clones were enriched in EMRA, CD4+ mainly in CM and EM. Some SARS-CoV-2-responding clones were already detected in memory before infection.

Germline-derived CDR1 and CDR2 are SGHNT and YENEEA. V lost 7 bases to trimming and J lost 9 bases, with 13 bases between them. The CDR3 spans 12 residues. TCRdb called the 5' RACE reads again in MiXCR, with one record for every CDR3 protein. The table lists roughly 450,000 distinct CDR3 sequences, about 20% of them singletons, with 9% to 15% in the top ten. With respect to this clonotype: Its antigen is still unknown.

This clonotype was sampled from an adult woman who had mild COVID-19 (a few samples of this study predate the infection). Cell type and time point are not known. This chain links TRBV11-3 with TRBJ2-1; D remains unclear. Input material: PBMCs or a T cell subset sorted from them (not recorded which). CDR3 in DNA: TGTGCCAGCATGCAGGTGAATGCTGAGCAGTTCTTC. As protein: CASMQVNAEQFF.